These 20 T cell receptor beta chains originate from one sample sequenced in a study of shared T cell receptors in the human thymus. Profiled with immunoSEQ multiplex PCR; TCRdb holds only in-frame clones, not every one. This sample has some 660,000 clones, with approximately 89% found just once. The same sample was also used in a study of human thymus T cells.

Sequences were obtained from thymocytes. These receptors all come from a boy younger than two with a congenital heart defect.

This clone was picked up a small number of times. The rearrangement uses TRBV7-6 and TRBJ2-7; tentatively, D is TRBD1 (6 bases). Trimming pared 4 bases from V and 2 bases from J, leaving 18 bases between. CDR1 is SGHVS and CDR2 is FNYEAQ in the germline V gene. The CDR3 runs to 16 residues. CDR3 sequence: CASSSSTGRETYEQYF. The CDR3, as DNA: TGTGCCAGCAGCTCCTCGACAGGAAGGGAAACCTACGAGCAGTACTTC.

This chain uses TRBV5-1 with TRBJ1-5, with 8 positions matching TRBD1. With 3 bases clipped from V and 1 base from J, the junction kept 21 bases outside the gene matches. Germline V gene data show CDR1 as SGHRS and CDR2 as YFSETQ. This CDR3 is 21 amino acids long. This CDR3 is CASSSLKGWSGGFISNQPQHF. CDR3 in DNA: TGCGCCAGCAGCTCGTTGAAGGGATGGTCAGGGGGCTTTATAAGCAATCAGCCCCAGCATTTT.

The rearrangement uses TRBV28 and TRBJ2-4; TRBD1 matches 7 bases. The CDR3 consists of 16 residues. Germline V CDR1 and CDR2: MDHEN, SYDVKM. V was clipped by 4 bases and J by 1 base; unmatched bases: 7. The CDR3 protein is CASSSGQRGAKNIQYF. The CDR3 DNA reads TGTGCCAGCAGTTCGGGACAGCGCGGGGCCAAAAACATTCAGTACTTC.

The V and J genes are TRBV28 and TRBJ2-7; D call uncertain. Trimming took 2 bases from V and 5 from J, leaving 4 bases between them. Germline loops: CDR1 MDHEN, CDR2 SYDVKM. The CDR3 contains 11 residues. The CDR3 DNA follows: TGTGCCAGCAGTTTAGCGGACGAGCAGTACTTC. Its translation is CASSLADEQYF.

The DNA of the CDR3 is TGTGCCAGCAGCTGTTCTAGCGGGAGGGGAACAGATACGCAGTATTTT. Protein sequence: CASSCSSGRGTDTQYF. This sequence joins TRBV7-8 and TRBJ2-3, with TRBD2 identical over 12 bases. Germline CDR1 is SGHVS and CDR2 is FQNEAQ. J lost 3 bases, V lost 4 bases, and 5 bases had no gene match. The CDR3 has 16 amino acids.

This chain connects TRBV5-1 to TRBJ1-2; perhaps TRBD1 as D (6 bases). CDR3 length: 13 residues. Trimming cost V 2 bases and J 7 bases, with 12 bases left between them. Germline lookup yields CDR1 SGHRS and CDR2 YFSETQ. In DNA, the CDR3 is TGCGCCAGCAGCTTCGGGGGGCAGGGTGGCTACACCTTC. Translating gives CASSFGGQGGYTF. The full variable domain, in which reference TRBV5-1 and TRBJ1-2 provide the parts outside the CDR3, is KAGVTQTPRYLIKTRGQQVTLSCSPISGHRSVSWYQQTPGQGLQFLFEYFSETQRNKGNFPGRFSGRQFSNSRSEMNVSTLELGDSALYLCASSFGGQGGYTFGSGTRLTVV.

The CDR3 is CASSLPGHPNEKLFF. The CDR3 bases are TGTGCCAGCTCACTGCCGGGTCACCCCAATGAAAAACTGTTTTTT. The rearrangement links TRBV18 to TRBJ1-4; unclear D gene. Trimming took 4 bases from V and 5 from J, leaving 14 bases between them. Germline V gives CDR1 KGHSH, CDR2 LQKENI. This CDR3 contains 15 residues.

CDR3 nucleotide sequence: TGTGCCAGCAGCCCCGGGAGACGGATCTCTGGAAACACCATATATTTT. Its protein is CASSPGRRISGNTIYF. V usage is TRBV9 and J usage is TRBJ1-3, with D unclear. Germline lookup yields CDR1 SGDLS and CDR2 YYNGEE. The CDR3 has 16 amino acids. V shed 4 bases and J shed 0 bases, with 14 bases lying between them.

Turning to this clone: Distinct nucleotide sequences in the sample also encode this CDR3. CDR3 DNA sequence: TGCGCCAGCAGCGGGAGCTCCTATAATTCACCCCTCCACTTT. Protein product: CASSGSSYNSPLHF. This chain joins TRBV5-1 and TRBJ1-6; D unclear. Per germline, CDR1 SGHRS and CDR2 YFSETQ. The germline V and J ends were trimmed by 4 bases and 0 bases, with 5 bases remaining between them. This CDR3 region has 14 residues.

This clone was recorded a few times. V usage is TRBV5-4 and J usage is TRBJ2-1; maybe TRBD2 (7 bases). Germline V lookup: CDR1 SGHNT, CDR2 YYREEE (reference sequence). This CDR3 has 15 residues. V lost 6 bases and J 1 base, leaving 14 bases between the germline ends. The CDR3 protein is CASTLGGHSYNEQFF. The CDR3 DNA sequence: TGTGCCAGCACCCTCGGGGGGCATTCCTACAATGAGCAGTTCTTC.

This clone was observed once. The rearrangement uses TRBV11-2 and TRBJ2-7, with D possibly TRBD1 on 6 matching bases. The germline V gene encodes CDR1 SGHAT and CDR2 FQNNGV. The CDR3 has 14 amino acids. Trimming cost V 5 bases and J 0 bases, with 11 bases left between them. In nucleotides, the CDR3 is TGTGCCAGCAGCGGACGGACAGACTCCTACGAGCAGTACTTC. Translation: CASSGRTDSYEQYF. Full variable domain (missing parts from reference TRBV11-2 and TRBJ2-7): EAGVAQSPRYKIIEKRQSVAFWCNPISGHATLYWYQQILGQGPKLLIQFQNNGVVDDSQLPKDRFSAERLKGVDSTLKIQPAKLEDSAVYLCASSGRTDSYEQYFGPGTRLTVT.

This rearrangement joins TRBV6-6 to TRBJ2-5; TRBD1 aligns across 9 bases. Germline trimming cut 2 bases from V and 5 bases from J; bases unmatched to any gene: 6. Germline assignment: CDR1 MNHNY and CDR2 SVGAGI (reference sequence). CDR3 length: 15 residues. This CDR3 is CASSYAGTGRETQYF. For the CDR3, the DNA is TGTGCCAGCAGTTACGCGGGGACAGGGAGGGAGACCCAGTACTTC.

The J gene is TRBJ1-1, the V gene TRBV7-3, with a tentative D call TRBD1 (6 bases). CDR3 length equals 13 residues. Trimming removed 3 bases from V and 4 bases from J, with 9 bases in between. CDR1 is SGHTA, CDR2 FQGTGA, per germline. The chain's CDR3 is CASSFGQFTEAFF. CDR3 bases: TGTGCCAGCAGCTTTGGACAGTTCACTGAAGCTTTCTTT.

The chain combines TRBV5-5 with TRBJ2-3; no firm D call. The CDR3 contains 14 residues. CDR1 SGHKS and CDR2 YYEKEE come from the germline V gene (reference sequence). Trimming shortened V by 4 bases and J by 6 bases, and 15 bases separated the two germline ends. The CDR3 here is CASSRGSKSDTQYF. For the CDR3, the DNA is TGTGCCAGCAGCAGAGGATCCAAGTCCGATACGCAGTATTTT.

This clone was found a few times. V is TRBV21-1 and J is TRBJ1-4; the table's D gene call, TRBD1, was not cross checked with the DNA. TRBV21-1 is a listed pseudogene. This CDR3 comprises 13 residues. Here the CDR3 DNA reads TGTGCCAGCATTTCGGGACAGGGGGAAAAACTGTTTTTT. Protein: CASISGQGEKLFF.

The J gene is TRBJ2-2, the V gene TRBV5-1, with a possible D match to TRBD1 (6 bases). Trimming took off 0 bases at V and 2 bases at J, with 23 bases between the two ends. Germline V gene lookup returns CDR1 SGHRS and CDR2 YFSETQ. The CDR3 runs 20 residues. In nucleotides, the CDR3 is TGCGCCAGCAGCTTGGCCTCTACAGGGATGAGCGTACCAAACACCGGGGAGCTGTTTTTT. It codes for CASSLASTGMSVPNTGELFF. Full variable domain (missing parts from reference TRBV5-1 and TRBJ2-2): KAGVTQTPRYLIKTRGQQVTLSCSPISGHRSVSWYQQTPGQGLQFLFEYFSETQRNKGNFPGRFSGRQFSNSRSEMNVSTLELGDSALYLCASSLASTGMSVPNTGELFFGEGSRLTVL.

Written as DNA, the CDR3 is TGTGCTAGTGCCCAGGACAGGGCCTATGGCTACACCTTC. Its translation is CASAQDRAYGYTF. This chain connects TRBV12-5 to TRBJ1-2; TRBD1 aligns across 8 bases. With 7 bases clipped from V and 4 bases from J, the junction kept 5 bases outside the gene matches. In germline, CDR1 is LGHNT, CDR2 FRNRAP. This CDR3 spans 13 amino acids.

This clone was seen only once. The chain joins TRBV28 to TRBJ1-2; perhaps TRBD1 as D (6 bases). V dropped 6 bases and J dropped 7 bases, with 15 bases sitting between them. CDR1 and CDR2 from the germline V gene are MDHEN and SYDVKM. This CDR3 spans 13 amino acids. The CDR3 region is CASSSGGEVGYTF. The CDR3 nucleotides are TGTGCCAGCAGCTCGGGGGGCGAAGTTGGCTACACCTTC.

This chain uses TRBV7-9 with TRBJ1-5; D not certain. The V gene's germline CDR1 is SEHNR and CDR2 FQNEAQ (reference sequence). Trimming stripped 5 bases from V and 5 bases from J, with 13 bases between. This CDR3 is 14 amino acids long. The CDR3 bases are TGTGCCAGCAGCCTCTCAGGTGTCGATCAGCCCCAGCATTTT. Protein sequence: CASSLSGVDQPQHF.

The chain employs TRBV5-1 and TRBJ2-3, with TRBD2 matching 9 bases. Per the germline V gene, CDR1 is SGHRS and CDR2 is YFSETQ. V shed 4 bases, J shed 5 bases, and the junction held 14 bases outside the gene matches. This CDR3 has 17 amino acids. The CDR3 is CASSTRGTTSGGDTQYF. The CDR3 coding sequence is TGCGCCAGCAGCACCCGAGGTACGACTAGCGGTGGAGATACGCAGTATTTT.